This TCR beta chain was sequenced in a study of CD8+ T cells in alopecia areata. On the study more broadly: Treated patients swallowed 5 to 10 mg of oral tofacitinib twice daily. Whole-study results and caveats: Normal-skin resident alphabeta T cells also appear among scalp sample sequences. Clonality was higher in lesional than normal scalp, especially in alopecia totalis/universalis.

cDNA prepared by RNA extraction and subsequent reverse transcription served as the template for sequencing. Using immunoSEQ multiplex PCR, the repertoire was profiled, and TCRdb retains in-frame clones only, with some absent. The sample has 80,000 to 100,000 clones, roughly 47% seen once. The CDR3 has 13 residues. CDR1 and CDR2 from the germline V gene are SQVTM and ANQGSEA. V gave up 5 bases and J gave up 2 bases, with 12 bases separating them. Investigators sorted PBMCs to obtain both CD4+ and CD8+ T cells. About this clone: Its antigen is undetermined.

This sequence was found in a human donor with alopecia areata. Sample: CD4+ T cells sorted from blood. The chain is built from TRBV29-1 and TRBJ2-5; D ambiguous. The CDR3 is CSVFLVTQETQYF. CDR3 coding DNA: TGCAGCGTTTTTCTCGTTACACAAGAGACCCAGTACTTC.